These T cell receptor beta chains were read from a single sample in a study of preoperative IRX-2 immunotherapy in early breast cancer. Libraries were prepared by immunoSEQ multiplex PCR; TCRdb keeps only in-frame clonotypes and omits some of them. The table lists about 38,000 clones, roughly four fifths of them singletons. Sequences were derived from lymph node tissue, sampled after IRX-2 immunotherapy. All receptors come from a human donor with breast cancer. CDR3s include the opening cysteine and the closing phenylalanine or tryptophan. Fields, in order: J gene, V gene, clone size, D gene, CDR3 DNA, CDR3 protein. A D gene is named only where the DNA matches it firmly. Size tells how often a clone was seen (once, few, many) or the class of an expanded clone, and some rows leave it out.

TRBJ1-5 TRBV7-1 NA NA TGTGCCAGCAGCCCTAGGGGGGCCGGCGGCAATCAGCCCCAGCATTTT CASSPRGAGGNQPQHF
TRBJ2-3 TRBV19 NA TRBD2 TGTGCCAGTAGTATAACTAGCGGCACAGATACGCAGTATTTT CASSITSGTDTQYF
TRBJ1-6 TRBV19 few TRBD1 TGTGCCAGTGGGACAGGCGGCTCACCCCTCCACTTT CASGTGGSPLHF
TRBJ1-1 TRBV11-3 NA NA TGTGCCAGCAGCTTAGAAATGTCCGCGGGCGCTGAAGCTTTCTTT CASSLEMSAGAEAFF
TRBJ2-7 TRBV7-2 NA NA TGTGCCAGCAGCCCTACAGGGACGGGCGAGCAGTACTTC CASSPTGTGEQYF
TRBJ2-7 TRBV19 NA TRBD2 TGTGCCAGTAGTATTCTTCCAGCGGGGGGGTCCTACGAGCAGTACTTC CASSILPAGGSYEQYF
TRBJ1-2 TRBV30 NA NA TGTGCCTGGAGTGCGGGATTCTATGGCTACACCTTC CAWSAGFYGYTF
TRBJ2-1 TRBV30 NA NA TGTGCCTGGAGTGTACAGAACTACCAGTTCTTC CAWSVQNYQFF
TRBJ2-5 TRBV18 few NA TGTGCCAGCTCACAACTCCAGGGGCGAGAGACCCAGTACTTC CASSQLQGRETQYF
TRBJ2-7 TRBV28 few NA TGTGCCAGCGCGAGGGAGCCCTACGAGCAGTACTTC CASAREPYEQYF
TRBJ1-5 TRBV19 few NA TGTGCCAGTAGTATCACAGGCGGGGATCAGCCCCAGCATTTT CASSITGGDQPQHF
TRBJ1-1 TRBV28 NA NA TGTGCCAGCAGACCCGGGACACGAGGGGACACTGAAGCTTTCTTT CASRPGTRGDTEAFF
TRBJ1-1 TRBV10-3 NA NA TGTGCCATCAGTGAGAACAGGGTCGGGAACACTGAAGCTTTCTTT CAISENRVGNTEAFF
TRBJ1-2 TRBV29-1 NA NA TGCAGCTCTTGGACGGCTAACTATGGCTACACCTTC CSSWTANYGYTF
TRBJ1-3 TRBV5-1 NA NA TGCGCCAGCAGGAACGACAGAGGCTCTGGAAACACCATATATTTT CASRNDRGSGNTIYF
TRBJ1-1 TRBV15 NA NA TGTGCCACCAGCAGAGAGATGGGGCGGGTCACTGAAGCTTTCTTT CATSREMGRVTEAFF
TRBJ1-4 TRBV11-3 few NA TGTGCCAGCAGCCCGCGCACGGGGCAGGGTGAAAAACTGTTTTTT CASSPRTGQGEKLFF
TRBJ2-7 TRBV6-8 NA NA TGTGCCAGCAGTTCCTCCGAGGGGCGGAGCTCCTACGAGCAGTACTTC CASSSSEGRSSYEQYF
TRBJ2-7 TRBV6-8 NA TRBD2 TGTGCCAGCAGTTTACCTCCAAGCGCGGGGGGCTACGAGCAGTACTTC CASSLPPSAGGYEQYF
TRBJ2-1 TRBV11-3 NA TRBD2 TGTGCCAGCAGCTTGGTAGCGGGGGGGAGGAATGAGCAGTTCTTC CASSLVAGGRNEQFF
TRBJ1-1 TRBV11-3 NA NA TGTGCCAGCAGACCCGGGACAACGGCGACTGAAGCTTTCTTT CASRPGTTATEAFF
TRBJ2-5 TRBV28 NA NA TGTGCCAGCAGTTTAAGGGGGTTCCAAGAGACCCAGTACTTC CASSLRGFQETQYF
TRBJ1-1 TRBV11-3 NA TRBD1 TGTGCCAGCAGCTTTACTAAACCGGGACAGCACACTGAAGCTTTCTTT CASSFTKPGQHTEAFF
TRBJ2-7 TRBV6-8 NA TRBD1 TGTGCCATCAGTGGGACAGGGGGGTCAGAGCAGTACTTC CAISGTGGSEQYF
TRBJ1-1 TRBV30 few NA TGTGCCCGGACAGTTTCCATGAACACTGAAGCTTTCTTT CARTVSMNTEAFF
TRBJ2-2 TRBV6-8 NA NA TGTGCCAGCAGTTACTCCTCGTTTTTGAAGGGCAACACCGGGGAGCTGTTTTTT CASSYSSFLKGNTGELFF
TRBJ2-7 TRBV6-8 NA NA TGTGCCAGCAGGGGGCTCACCCCCCCCTACGAGCAGTACTTC CASRGLTPPYEQYF
TRBJ1-4 TRBV19 NA NA TGTGCCAGTAGTATAGTTCCCAGGGAGGAAAAACTGTTTTTT CASSIVPREEKLFF
TRBJ1-5 TRBV6-1 NA TRBD1 TGTGCCAGCAGTGAAGGGGACAGGGATACTCAGCCCCAGCATTTT CASSEGDRDTQPQHF
TRBJ2-7 TRBV19 NA NA TGTGCCAGTAGTACCTTGGACAGAAAATACGAGCAGTACTTC CASSTLDRKYEQYF
TRBJ2-5 TRBV9 NA NA TGTGCCAGCAGCGTAAGTCGGGAAAAAGAGACCCAGTACTTC CASSVSREKETQYF
TRBJ2-5 TRBV11-3 NA TRBD1 TGTGCCAGCAGCGCGGACAGGGCCCAAGGGGGGACCCAGTACTTC CASSADRAQGGTQYF
TRBJ1-4 TRBV11-3 NA NA TGTGCCAGCAGCCAACCTTCGGGCAGGGGTGATGAAAAACTGTTTTTT CASSQPSGRGDEKLFF
TRBJ2-7 TRBV5-1 NA TRBD2 TGCGCCAGCAGCTTGGCGGCTAGCGGGGGCCTATCCTACGAGCAGTATTTC CASSLAASGGLSYEQYF
TRBJ2-2 TRBV6-8 NA TRBD2 TGTGCCAGCAGAAGGACTAGCGGGGGGGCCATTAACACCGGGGAGCTGTTTTTT CASRRTSGGAINTGELFF
TRBJ1-2 TRBV6-8 NA TRBD1 TGTGCCAGCAGATCTGGACAGGGGGTTGGCTACACCTTC CASRSGQGVGYTF